A selection of T cell receptor beta chains follows, all from one sample in a study of blood T cell repertoires in COVID-19. Data came from immunoSEQ multiplex PCR; TCRdb stores just in-frame clones and leaves some out. The repertoire holds 300,000 to 350,000 clones, with approximately 89% as singletons. Material: PBMCs or T cells enriched from blood (not recorded which). Source of these receptors: a man aged 25-45 years who had recovered from COVID-19. Each CDR3 is given with its conserved first and last residue. A D gene is named only where the DNA matches it firmly. Not all rows give a size; the values are once, few, many and, for expanded clones, a class.

15 TRBJ1-5 . TRBD1 TRBV7-6 TGTGCCAGCAGCCGAACAGGGGGCGGGAGTCAGCCCCAGCATTTT CASSRTGGGSQPQHF
14 TRBJ1-1 . . TRBV2 TGTGCCAGCAGAGCCAGCAGGGAGGGGACTGAAGCTTTCTTT CASRASREGTEAFF
13 TRBJ2-7 . TRBD1 TRBV7-6 TGTGCCAGCAGCTTCGACAGGGCCGGAGAGCAGTACTTC CASSFDRAGEQYF
17 TRBJ2-3 . . TRBV13 TGTGCCAGCAGCCCTACGGGCAGTCGGACTTCCACAGATACGCAGTATTTT CASSPTGSRTSTDTQYF
15 TRBJ2-1 few . TRBV28 TGTGCCAGCAGTTTATTACCAGGGTCTGGTCAGTGGCAGTTCTTC CASSLLPGSGQWQFF
15 TRBJ1-2 . TRBD1 TRBV5-4 TGTGCCAGCAGCCTTGGGACAGCCGAGACGTATGGCTACACCTTC CASSLGTAETYGYTF
13 TRBJ2-7 . . TRBV6-5 TGTGCCAGCAGTCCGGGAACCACCTACGAGCAGTACTTC CASSPGTTYEQYF
17 TRBJ2-5 . TRBD2 TRBV10-1 TGCGCCAGCAGTGAAGGGACTAGCGGGGCTTACCAAGAGACCCAGTACTTC CASSEGTSGAYQETQYF
13 TRBJ1-6 . TRBD1 TRBV11-1 TGTGCCAGCAGCCCGACAGGGTTGTCACCCCTCCACTTT CASSPTGLSPLHF
13 TRBJ1-2 . . TRBV2 TGTGCCAGCAGCCCTGGAGGGCTACAGGGCTACACCTTC CASSPGGLQGYTF
18 TRBJ2-3 . TRBD2 TRBV2 TGTGCCAGCCTCAGGCTAGCGGGGGGGCCCTTTAGCACAGATACGCAGTATTTT CASLRLAGGPFSTDTQYF
15 TRBJ1-2 . . TRBV7-9 TGTGCCAGCAGCTTAGCCGGGAGAGTAAACTATGGCTACACCTTC CASSLAGRVNYGYTF
12 TRBJ1-2 . . TRBV2 TGTGCCAGCAACCTAGGGAGTATTGGCTACACCTTC CASNLGSIGYTF
12 TRBJ2-1 . . TRBV12-3/TRBV12-4 TGTGCCAGCAGTTTAGACATAAATGAGCAGTTCTTC CASSLDINEQFF
12 TRBJ2-7 . TRBD1 TRBV5-1 TGCGCCAGCAGCGGGACAGGGGTCGAGCAGTACTTC CASSGTGVEQYF
13 TRBJ2-1 . . TRBV19 TGTGCCAGTAGTATGAGCTCCTACAATGAGCAGTTCTTC CASSMSSYNEQFF